This is a list of T cell receptor beta chains from one sample in a study of blood T cell repertoires in COVID-19. Using immunoSEQ multiplex PCR, the repertoire was profiled, and TCRdb retains in-frame clones only, with some absent. The sample yields 110,000 or so clones, approximately 82% seen once. Material: peripheral blood. The receptors were sampled from a woman of 80 years or more with active or convalescent COVID-19. Each CDR3 is given with its conserved first and last residue. A D gene is named only where the DNA matches it firmly. The listing skips clone size in some rows; elsewhere it reads once, few, many or a size class.

d_call clone_size j_call v_call cdr3_nt cdr3_aa
TRBD2 . TRBJ2-1 TRBV4-2 TGTGCCAGCAGCCAAGATAGCGGGAGCCCCCCCAATGAGCAGTTCTTC CASSQDSGSPPNEQFF
. . TRBJ1-5 TRBV19 TGTGCCAGTAGTACACAGGGTTTCCAGCCCCAGCATTTT CASSTQGFQPQHF
. . TRBJ2-5 TRBV6-5 TGTGCCAGCAACAAACAGGGTATGGAAGAGACCCAGTACTTC CASNKQGMEETQYF
TRBD1 . TRBJ2-1 TRBV7-2 TGTGCCAGCAGCCCCGACAGGGGTTCCTACAATGAGCAGTTCTTC CASSPDRGSYNEQFF
TRBD2 . TRBJ2-7 TRBV6-2/TRBV6-3 TGTGCCAGCAGTCGCGGTACTAGCGGGAGATCGTACGAGCAGTACTTC CASSRGTSGRSYEQYF
. once TRBJ1-1 TRBV14 TGTGCCAGCAGCCAATTATTGAACACTGAAGCTTTCTTT CASSQLLNTEAFF
TRBD1 . TRBJ1-1 TRBV7-3 TGTGCCAGCAGCTTACAGGGGGAGTACACTGAAGCTTTCTTT CASSLQGEYTEAFF
. few TRBJ1-2 TRBV10-3 TGTGCCATCCCATCCGGACTGGGCTACACCTTC CAIPSGLGYTF
TRBD1 . TRBJ2-1 TRBV2 TGTGCCAGCAGCGTAGACAGGGTCACCTACAATGAGCAGTTCTTC CASSVDRVTYNEQFF
TRBD1 . TRBJ1-1 TRBV9 TGTGCCAGCAGCGTAGCGACAGGGCGGAACACTGAAGCTTTCTTT CASSVATGRNTEAFF
. once TRBJ2-1 TRBV6-6 TGTGCCAGCAGTCCCAGGGGGGCAGCGGGCGTTATTTACAATGAGCAGTTCTTC CASSPRGAAGVIYNEQFF
TRBD1 . TRBJ2-7 TRBV5-1 TGCGCCAGCAGCTTTGAAGGCAGGGGGTATGAGCAGTACTTC CASSFEGRGYEQYF
TRBD2 . TRBJ2-1 TRBV11-3 TGTGCCAGCAGCCCCCGGACTAGCGGGAGGGCCCGCTCCTACAATGAGCAGTTCTTC CASSPRTSGRARSYNEQFF
TRBD1 . TRBJ1-1 TRBV5-1 TGCGCCAGCAGACAAGGACAGGGTAGCACTGAAGCTTTCTTT CASRQGQGSTEAFF
TRBD2 few TRBJ2-7 TRBV6-5 TGTGCCAGCAGGGAGTTGAGGACTAGCGGGGGCAAGAACTTC CASRELRTSGGKNF
TRBD1 . TRBJ1-2 TRBV7-8 TGTGCCAGCAGCTCGGGACAGGCGAACCTCCCCTATGGCTACACCTTC CASSSGQANLPYGYTF
. many TRBJ1-2 TRBV20-1 TGCAGTGCGAGGGACTCCTATGGCTACACCTTC CSARDSYGYTF
. . TRBJ1-5 TRBV12-3/TRBV12-4 TGTGCCAGCAGTTTAGAGGAGGATCAGCCCCAGCATTTT CASSLEEDQPQHF
. . TRBJ1-6 TRBV25-1 TGTGCCAGCAGTGAACGTTATAATTCACCCCTCCACTTT CASSERYNSPLHF
. . TRBJ2-5 TRBV29-1 TGCAGCGCCGAATCGGTCGAGACCCAGTACTTC CSAESVETQYF
TRBD1 . TRBJ1-6 TRBV27 TGTGCCAGCAGTTTCATAGACAGGGGTAATTCACCCCTCCACTTT CASSFIDRGNSPLHF
TRBD1 . TRBJ2-7 TRBV2 TGTGCCAGCAGACAACTACAGGGGTCCAACGAGCAGTACTTC CASRQLQGSNEQYF
. . TRBJ1-1 TRBV28 TGTGCCAGCATAGCTCGTGAAGCTTTCTTT CASIAREAFF
TRBD1 once TRBJ2-7 TRBV7-9 TGTGCCAGCAGCGCAAGGACAGGGGCGGCCTACGAGCAGTACTTC CASSARTGAAYEQYF
. . TRBJ1-2 TRBV19 TGTGCCAGTAGTTATAACTATGGCTACACCTTC CASSYNYGYTF
. few TRBJ2-7 TRBV12-3/TRBV12-4 TGTGCCAGCAGTAAACATGGCAGGTACGAGCAGTACTTC CASSKHGRYEQYF
TRBD1 . TRBJ1-4 TRBV3-1/TRBV3-2 TGTGCCAGCAGCAAAAGGGGGACAGGGGGCGGAAAACTGTTTTTT CASSKRGTGGGKLFF
. once TRBJ1-6 TRBV5-8 TGTGCCAGCAGCTTGATTCGGGGTAATTCACCCCTCCACTTT CASSLIRGNSPLHF
TRBD1 . TRBJ2-7 TRBV19 TGTGCCAGTAGTATTGGACAGGGGGCCTACGAGCAGTACTTC CASSIGQGAYEQYF
TRBD1 . TRBJ1-4 TRBV28 TGTGCCAGCAGTTTATCCTTTTCGACAGGGGGAAGGGAAAAACTGTTTTTT CASSLSFSTGGREKLFF
. . TRBJ2-3 TRBV7-3 TGTGCCAGCAGCCCCTCAGAAGGGACTTTCACAGATACGCAGTATTTT CASSPSEGTFTDTQYF
. . TRBJ2-1 TRBV9 TGTGCCAGCAGCCCTAATAGCGGCCCGGACAATGAGCAGTTCTTC CASSPNSGPDNEQFF
. . TRBJ1-1 TRBV19 TGTGCCAGTAGTCCTCGACACACAGGGGAAGCTTTCTTT CASSPRHTGEAFF
. . TRBJ2-7 TRBV30 TGTGCCTGGAGTCCAGGACACCGATACGAGCAGTACTTC CAWSPGHRYEQYF
. . TRBJ2-2 TRBV1 TGCACCAGCAGCTCGCGATTAGGACTAGCCGAAAACACCGGGGAGCTGTTTTTT CTSSSRLGLAENTGELFF
TRBD1 . TRBJ1-6 TRBV28 TGTGCCAGCAGTTTGAGCGACAGGGCTGGTTCACCCCTCCACTTT CASSLSDRAGSPLHF
TRBD1 . TRBJ1-3 TRBV3-1/TRBV3-2 TGTGCCAGCAGCCAAGAGGACAGGGAGGTTGTTTTT CASSQEDREVVF
. . TRBJ2-2 TRBV12-3/TRBV12-4 TGTGCCAGCAGCCGTCTCGGGATGGAGCTGTTTTTT CASSRLGMELFF
TRBD2 . TRBJ2-7 TRBV5-4 TGTGCCAGCAGCTTGGGAGGGACTAGCTTCGAGCAGTACTTC CASSLGGTSFEQYF
TRBD1 . TRBJ1-5 TRBV6-5 TGTGCCAGCAGCCGGACAGGCCCCAATCAGCCCCAGCATTTT CASSRTGPNQPQHF
TRBD2 . TRBJ2-3 TRBV7-3 TGTGCCAGCAGCCCGGGGCTAGCGGGATACACAGATACGCAGTATTTT CASSPGLAGYTDTQYF
TRBD1 . TRBJ1-2 TRBV5-6 TGTGCCAGCAGCTTGCCCTGGGACAGGGGAAGCTATGGCTACACCTTC CASSLPWDRGSYGYTF
. once TRBJ1-3 TRBV6-5 TGTGCCAGCAGTTACTCGAACAGGGTTGGAAACACCATATATTTT CASSYSNRVGNTIYF
TRBD2 . TRBJ2-1 TRBV6-5 TGTGCCAGCAGTTACGTGGGACTAGCGGGAGATGGCCAGTTCTTC CASSYVGLAGDGQFF
TRBD1 . TRBJ1-2 TRBV30 TGTGCCTTAAATCGAAAGGACAGGGTGGTAAGCGGCTACACCTTC CALNRKDRVVSGYTF
TRBD1 . TRBJ1-5 TRBV5-1 TGCGCCAGCAGCTTGAGTAGAGGGGGCGGCCAGCCCCAGCATTTT CASSLSRGGGQPQHF
TRBD1 once TRBJ2-7 TRBV18 TGTGCCAGCTCACCTCGGGGGACAGGTACCTACGAGCAGTACTTC CASSPRGTGTYEQYF